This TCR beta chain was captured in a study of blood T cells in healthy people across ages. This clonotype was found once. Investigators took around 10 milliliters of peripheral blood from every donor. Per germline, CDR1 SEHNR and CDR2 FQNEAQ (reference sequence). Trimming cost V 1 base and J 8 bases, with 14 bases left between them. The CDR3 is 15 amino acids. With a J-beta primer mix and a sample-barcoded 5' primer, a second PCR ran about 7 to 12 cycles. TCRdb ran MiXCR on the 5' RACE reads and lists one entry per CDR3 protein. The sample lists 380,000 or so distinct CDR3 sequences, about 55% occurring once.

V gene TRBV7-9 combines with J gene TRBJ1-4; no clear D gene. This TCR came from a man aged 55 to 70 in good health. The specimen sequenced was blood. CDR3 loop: CASSLDSNRGEKLFF. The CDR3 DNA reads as TGTGCCAGCAGCTTAGACTCAAATCGTGGGGAAAAACTGTTTTTT.